The 2 T cell receptor beta chains below come from one sample, sequenced in a study of blood T cell repertoires in COVID-19. Profiling relied on immunoSEQ multiplex PCR, and the TCRdb table lists in-frame clones only, not all of them. The profile shows some 220,000 clones, 84% of them singletons. Source material: peripheral blood. These receptors originate from a man aged 50 to 59 with acute or convalescent COVID-19.

The rearrangement links TRBV4-1 to TRBJ2-7, with D perhaps matching TRBD1 (5 bases). This CDR3 region has 14 residues. Germline V gene lookup returns CDR1 MGHRA and CDR2 YSYEKL. The V and J ends lost 1 base and 7 bases respectively, with 14 bases between them. CDR3 sequence: CASSQAQGGWEQYF. CDR3 DNA: TGCGCCAGCAGCCAAGCTCAGGGCGGCTGGGAGCAGTACTTC.

The J gene is TRBJ2-1, the V gene TRBV15, with 7 bases fitting TRBD1. The germline CDR1 and CDR2 sequences are LNHNV and YYDKDF (reference sequence). Unmatched junction bases numbered 6, after V lost 2 bases and J lost 2 bases. CDR3 size: 16 residues. CDR3 region: CATSRPDRDPYNEQFF. Written as DNA, the CDR3 is TGTGCCACCAGCAGACCTGACAGGGACCCCTACAATGAGCAGTTCTTC.